The present T cell receptor (beta chain) was sequenced within a study of resident and recirculating memory T cells in vitiligo (dated by TCRdb to the late 2010s). About the investigation overall: For TCR beta sequencing, each of a few stable vitiligo patients provided PBMCs along with epidermis taken by shave biopsy from two lesional and two nonlesional sites. Samples were homogenized without cell sorting just before genomic DNA extraction with the Qiagen DNeasy Blood & Tissue Kit. The human TCR beta sequencing was designed to test whether specific clones found in lesional vitiligo skin differed from the clones found in nonlesional skin and in blood.

A patient's vitiligo counted as stable when the lesions had not changed at all during the previous 6 months. To count as stable, patients also needed to show no confetti depigmentation, which is a clinical sign of active vitiligo. Any patient who had received treatment in the previous three months was excluded. Ficoll density gradient centrifugation was used to isolate PBMCs from heparinized blood, after which the PBMCs were flash-frozen. What the study reported, not specific to this receptor: TCR sequences were not shared across biopsy sites or across patients, which suggests that different T cell clones infiltrate different lesions, a pattern described as private specificity. Mechanistic studies in the future are needed to assess how much the detected T cell clones and the human Trm pools versus Tcm pools each contribute. No unique dominant TCR clone was detected, and clonality varied among vitiligo lesions. Overlap and correlation analysis showed no significant repertoire overlap between biopsies except for each lesion with itself, even within a single patient.

TCR beta chains were amplified from genomic DNA with the immunoSEQ hsTCRB kit. The immunoSEQ service sequenced the TCR beta libraries on an Illumina MiSeq instrument. The study's own analysis went as follows. Repertoire data were analyzed using the immunoSEQ Analyzer. Here the immuneACCESS table is served through TCRdb, limited to in-frame sequences with V and J called. Missing clones are a known gap in these copies; in checked studies unresolved V genes cover under half, and the rest lacks a known reason. V, J and clone size are taken as reported in that table, and D and trimming were inferred from the DNA itself. The sample yields around 76,000 clones; approximately 89% were counted once. 4% to 5.5% of the sample lies in the top ten. From cysteine to phenylalanine, the CDR3 is 17 amino acids long. CDR3 DNA is the only sequence kept; it has 51 bases, read in frame from the first base. The trim is 2 bases for V and 5 bases for J, with a gap of 21 bases between the germline ends. Per the germline V gene, SGHTA is the CDR1 and FQGNSA is the CDR2.

For this clone: This receptor's antigen is unknown. The record has no base qualities; no much larger clone is one base away.

This receptor chain uses TRBV7-2 and TRBJ1-2; the D gene is perhaps TRBD1, on 5 matching bases. This TCR derives from a male donor with vitiligo. The sequencing input was blood. For the CDR3, the sequence is CASSLIFRVPNLYGYTF. The nucleotide sequence reads as follows: TGTGCCAGCAGCTTAATTTTCAGGGTCCCCAACCTGTATGGCTACACCTTC.